These 30 T cell receptor beta chains came from one sample sequenced in a study of blood T cell repertoires in COVID-19. Some clones are missing from TCRdb's copy, which holds only in-frame ones; the method was immunoSEQ multiplex PCR. The sample includes some 370,000 clones, around 83% seen only once; the top ten take 5.1%. Material: PBMCs or T cells enriched from blood (not recorded which). The receptors were sampled from a woman in her 50s who had recovered from COVID-19.

V and J are TRBV7-3 and TRBJ1-1; maybe TRBD1 (5 bases). From germline, CDR1 is SGHTA and CDR2 FQGTGA. V was clipped by 4 bases and J by 1 base, with 7 bases between them. The CDR3 is 13 amino acids. CDR3 DNA sequence: TGTGCCAGCAGCTGGGGCCGGAACACTGAAGCTTTCTTT. Translated: CASSWGRNTEAFF.

This clone was found once. The V call is TRBV6-5, the J call TRBJ2-2; D unresolved. Germline lookup yields CDR1 MNHEY and CDR2 SVGAGI. This CDR3 region has 12 residues. The V end lost 4 bases, the J end lost 11 bases, and 11 bases lay between the germline ends. CDR3 sequence: CASSFSRRELFF. The CDR3 DNA sequence: TGTGCCAGCAGTTTCTCTCGGAGAGAGCTGTTTTTT.

The rearrangement joins TRBV5-6 to TRBJ2-3, with 7 bases identical to TRBD1. Germline CDR1 and CDR2: SGHDT and YYEEEE. With 3 bases clipped from V and 2 bases from J, the junction kept 9 bases outside the gene matches. The CDR3 runs 16 residues. The CDR3 DNA is TGTGCCAGCAGCTCGAAAAACAGGGGTTTCACAGATACGCAGTATTTT. This translates into CASSSKNRGFTDTQYF.

The genes are TRBV6-5 and TRBJ1-6; 9 bases are shared with TRBD1. The CDR3 totals 14 residues. V trimming: 6 bases; J trimming: 10 bases; junction bases outside the gene matches: 7. Germline CDR1 reads MNHEY; CDR2 reads SVGAGI. The CDR3 sequence is CASRGTGQWSPLHF. DNA for the CDR3: TGTGCCAGCAGGGGGACAGGGCAATGGTCACCCCTCCACTTT.

J is TRBJ2-7 and V is TRBV2; TRBD1 aligns across 7 bases. The CDR3 is 15 amino acids. V lost 4 bases and J lost 5; bases outside the gene matches: 11. Germline V gives CDR1 SNHLY, CDR2 FYNNEI. CDR3 DNA sequence: TGTGCCAGCAGTGCGAGGGACAGAACCATAGACGAGCAGTACTTC. It is translated as CASSARDRTIDEQYF.

The rearrangement uses TRBV5-5 and TRBJ2-2; D is undetermined. Trimming left V 5 bases short and J 2 bases short, with 4 bases between. CDR3 length: 12 residues. CDR1 is SGHKS and CDR2 is YYEKEE in the germline V gene (reference sequence). In DNA, the CDR3 is TGTGCCAGCAGAACTAACACCGGGGAGCTGTTTTTT. It yields the protein CASRTNTGELFF.

This clone was detected only a few times. This sequence joins TRBV18 and TRBJ2-1, with 7 bases that match TRBD1. CDR1 KGHSH and CDR2 LQKENI come from the germline V gene. Unmatched junction bases numbered 4, after V lost 6 bases and J lost 8 bases. CDR3 length: 12 residues. The CDR3 nucleotides read TGTGCCAGCTCCTCCGACAGGGATGAGCAGTTCTTC. Its protein is CASSSDRDEQFF.

The chain links TRBV19 to TRBJ2-7; a possible D gene is TRBD1 (5 bases). V lost 5 bases and J 2 bases, leaving 13 bases between the germline ends. This CDR3 is 14 amino acids long. Germline CDR1 and CDR2: LNHDA and SQIVND (reference sequence). The CDR3 region is CASSGQGAPYEQYF. DNA of the CDR3: TGTGCCAGTAGTGGGCAGGGTGCCCCCTACGAGCAGTACTTC.

V gene TRBV11-2 combines with J gene TRBJ1-1, with TRBD1 as a possible D gene (5 bases). This CDR3 has 13 residues. The germline gives CDR1 SGHAT, CDR2 FQNNGV. V dropped 5 bases and J dropped 5 bases, with 12 bases sitting between them. The CDR3 nucleotides are TGTGCCAGCAGCCCTGGGGCAGGGACTGAAGCTTTCTTT. Translated: CASSPGAGTEAFF. Complete variable domain (other parts from reference TRBV11-2 and TRBJ1-1): EAGVAQSPRYKIIEKRQSVAFWCNPISGHATLYWYQQILGQGPKLLIQFQNNGVVDDSQLPKDRFSAERLKGVDSTLKIQPAKLEDSAVYLCASSPGAGTEAFFGQGTRLTVV.

The rearrangement joins TRBV7-3 to TRBJ1-1; D gene uncertain. The CDR3 extends over 13 amino acids. The V gene's germline CDR1 is SGHTA and CDR2 FQGTGA. V was trimmed by 4 bases and J by 1 base, leaving 7 bases between them. CDR3 sequence: CASSSHRNTEAFF. CDR3 bases: TGTGCCAGCAGCTCCCACAGGAACACTGAAGCTTTCTTT.

The chain uses TRBV5-4 and TRBJ1-2; D call uncertain. Germline CDR1 is SGHNT and CDR2 is YYREEE (reference sequence). CDR3 size: 15 residues. The V end was cut by 4 bases, the J end by 8 bases, with 21 bases between. CDR3 region: CASSLQRDSHGGYTF. CDR3 nucleotide sequence: TGTGCCAGCAGCCTCCAGCGGGATTCCCATGGGGGCTACACCTTC.

The genes are TRBV4-2 and TRBJ2-1; 7 bases match TRBD2. Germline loops: CDR1 LGHNA, CDR2 YNFKEQ. The CDR3 is 16 amino acids. The trim removed 1 base at V and 7 bases at J, leaving 10 bases unmatched. CDR3 nucleotide sequence: TGTGCCAGCAGCCAAGGGGCGGGAGAGGGGATGAATGAGCAGTTCTTC. This encodes CASSQGAGEGMNEQFF.

This sequence joins TRBV5-4 and TRBJ1-6, with 7 bases matching TRBD1. Germline V gene lookup returns CDR1 SGHNT and CDR2 YYREEE (reference sequence). V lost 4 bases to trimming and J lost 8 bases; unmatched junction nucleotides: 12. This CDR3 spans 16 amino acids. CDR3 loop: CASSPEGGQLYSPLHF. The CDR3 region has the DNA TGTGCCAGCAGCCCCGAAGGGGGACAGCTCTATTCACCCCTCCACTTT.

The chain combines TRBV6-5 with TRBJ2-7; 9 bases are a match to TRBD1. Trimming at V came to 7 bases and at J to 4 bases, leaving 5 bases not matched to a gene. The CDR3 runs 13 residues. Germline values: CDR1 MNHEY, CDR2 SVGAGI. The CDR3 nucleotides read TGTGCCAGCAAAGGACAGGGGAGGTACGAGCAGTACTTC. Protein sequence: CASKGQGRYEQYF.

This chain links TRBV18 with TRBJ1-3; D unresolved. CDR1 and CDR2 (germline): KGHSH, LQKENI. The CDR3 covers 13 residues. Trimming stripped 5 bases from V and 2 bases from J, with 7 bases between. The CDR3 DNA reads as TGTGCCAGCTCAGAGGGAACTGGAAACACCATATATTTT. Translating gives CASSEGTGNTIYF.

The rearrangement links TRBV4-2 to TRBJ1-1; TRBD1 aligns across 10 bases. The CDR3 has 16 residues. V dropped 0 bases and J dropped 1; count of bases not matched to a gene: 2. The V gene's germline CDR1 is LGHNA and CDR2 YNFKEQ. CDR3 coding DNA: TGTGCCAGCAGCCAAGAGAGACAGGGGGCGAACACTGAAGCTTTCTTT. It is translated as CASSQERQGANTEAFF.

This chain connects TRBV2 to TRBJ1-5; 9 bases map to TRBD1. CDR1 is SNHLY and CDR2 is FYNNEI in the germline V gene. The CDR3 length is 16 residues. The junction had 7 bases not matched to a gene; V was cut back by 5 bases and J by 2 bases. CDR3 sequence (DNA): TGTGCCAGCAGTAATACAGGGGGCTTAGGCAATCAGCCCCAGCATTTT. Translation gives CASSNTGGLGNQPQHF.

This rearrangement joins TRBV4-2 to TRBJ2-6; a weak D match, TRBD2 (6 bases). CDR1 is LGHNA and CDR2 is YNFKEQ in the germline V gene. CDR3 size: 16 residues. Trimming removed 1 base at V and 0 bases at J, with 7 bases between. CDR3 bases: TGTGCCAGCAGCCAAGGGAGGGGCTCTGGGGCCAACGTCCTGACTTTC. Residues: CASSQGRGSGANVLTF.

The V and J genes are TRBV7-9 and TRBJ1-5; perhaps TRBD1 as D (6 bases). Germline V gene sequence: CDR1 SEHNR, CDR2 FQNEAQ (reference sequence). There are 16 residues in the CDR3. Trimming took 5 bases from V and 0 from J, leaving 14 bases between them. CDR3 sequence: CASSPGTHNSNQPQHF. DNA for the CDR3: TGTGCCAGCAGCCCCGGGACACATAATAGCAATCAGCCCCAGCATTTT.

This clone came up once. The rearrangement uses TRBV4-3 and TRBJ2-7, with 12 nucleotides matching TRBD2. The junction had 11 bases not matched to a gene; V was cut back by 0 bases and J by 5 bases. Germline values: CDR1 LGHNA, CDR2 YSLEER. CDR3 size: 18 residues. CDR3: CASSQDLPSGGARDEQYF. DNA for the CDR3: TGCGCCAGCAGCCAAGATCTTCCTAGCGGGGGGGCAAGGGACGAGCAGTACTTC.

The rearrangement uses TRBV15 and TRBJ1-4, with no clear D. Germline V gene data show CDR1 as LNHNV and CDR2 as YYDKDF (reference sequence). V was cut by 4 bases and J by 4 bases, with 13 bases left in between. CDR3 length equals 15 residues. The CDR3 sequence: CATSIPVRGNEKLFF. CDR3 coding DNA: TGTGCCACCAGCATCCCAGTGCGGGGTAATGAAAAACTGTTTTTT.

V gene TRBV29-1 combines with J gene TRBJ1-1, with 7 bases aligning to TRBD1. The germline gives CDR1 SQVTM, CDR2 ANQGSEA. Trimming at V came to 7 bases and at J to 0 bases, leaving 5 bases not matched to a gene. The CDR3 loop spans 13 amino acids. The CDR3: CSGGQIMNTEAFF. In DNA form, the CDR3 reads TGCAGCGGGGGACAGATCATGAACACTGAAGCTTTCTTT. Complete variable domain (other parts from reference TRBV29-1 and TRBJ1-1): SAVISQKPSRDICQRGTSLTIQCQVDSQVTMMFWYRQQPGQSLTLIATANQGSEATYESGFVIDKFPISRPNLTFSTLTVSNMSPEDSSIYLCSGGQIMNTEAFFGQGTRLTVV.

This chain uses TRBV11-3 with TRBJ1-1; D may be TRBD1 (6 bases). V lost 5 bases and J lost 2, with 18 bases in between. The CDR3 spans 16 residues. CDR1 and CDR2 from the germline V gene are SGHNT and YENEEA. The CDR3 DNA is TGTGCCAGCAGCCGCCTAGGGGGGGCACTTAACACTGAAGCTTTCTTT. Translated, it gives CASSRLGGALNTEAFF. Combining the CDR3 with reference TRBV11-3 and TRBJ1-1 gives the whole variable domain EAGVVQSPRYKIIEKKQPVAFWCNPISGHNTLYWYLQNLGQGPELLIRYENEEAVDDSQLPKDRFSAERLKGVDSTLKIQPAELGDSAVYLCASSRLGGALNTEAFFGQGTRLTVV.

A note on this clone: The sample contains more than one DNA sequence encoding this CDR3. J is TRBJ2-7 and V is TRBV7-2; 14 nucleotides line up with TRBD2. The CDR3 contains 16 residues. Germline trimming cut 5 bases from V and 1 base from J; bases unmatched to any gene: 4. CDR1 is SGHTA and CDR2 is FQGNSA in the germline V gene. CDR3 DNA: TGTGCCAGCAGCCCCAGACTAGCGGGAGGGTCCTACGAGCAGTACTTC. Protein product: CASSPRLAGGSYEQYF.

The J gene is TRBJ2-3, the V gene TRBV5-4; 10 bases match TRBD2. Germline assignment: CDR1 SGHNT and CDR2 YYREEE (reference sequence). V was pared by 4 bases and J by 1 base, with 3 bases of the junction left unmatched. This CDR3 comprises 15 residues. The CDR3 spells CASSGTSVGTDTQYF. The CDR3 coding sequence is TGTGCCAGCAGCGGGACTAGCGTGGGCACAGATACGCAGTATTTT.

The chain combines TRBV19 with TRBJ1-4, with D uncertain. Germline CDR1 and CDR2: LNHDA and SQIVND (reference sequence). This CDR3 has 14 amino acids. Trimming removed 7 bases from V and 0 bases from J, with 9 bases in between. The CDR3 nucleotides read TGTGCCAGTACGGAGTCGGCAACTAATGAAAAACTGTTTTTT. Amino acids: CASTESATNEKLFF.

The chain links TRBV5-5 to TRBJ1-1; the D gene is possibly TRBD1 (5 bases). Trimming cost V 2 bases and J 3 bases, with 11 bases left between them. The germline V gene has CDR1 SGHKS and CDR2 YYEKEE (reference sequence). This CDR3 has 14 amino acids. The CDR3 DNA reads as TGTGCCAGCAGCTTTCGGGGGATGGACACTGAAGCTTTCTTT. Protein sequence: CASSFRGMDTEAFF.

The CDR3 DNA is TGTGCCGGGACCGGGACAGGGACTAACTATGGCTACACCTTC. Residues: CAGTGTGTNYGYTF. V usage is TRBV2 and J usage is TRBJ1-2; TRBD1 matches 9 bases. The germline V gene has CDR1 SNHLY and CDR2 FYNNEI. CDR3 length equals 14 residues. J lost 0 bases, V lost 11 bases, and 7 bases had no gene match.

This chain uses TRBV30 with TRBJ2-7; 8 positions agree with TRBD1. Trimming took 7 bases from V and 4 from J; bases not matched to a gene: 12. Germline V gene data show CDR1 as GTSNPN and CDR2 as SVGIG (reference sequence). The CDR3 has 14 amino acids. The chain's CDR3 is CALIHGTGVYEQYF. DNA of the CDR3: TGTGCCTTAATACACGGGACAGGAGTATACGAGCAGTACTTC.

The V call is TRBV4-3, the J call TRBJ1-3, with D possibly being TRBD1 (5 bases). Germline loops: CDR1 LGHNA, CDR2 YSLEER. V was pared by 6 bases and J by 6 bases, with 18 bases between. The CDR3 is 15 amino acids. The DNA of the CDR3 is TGCGCCAGCAGTCAAACAACTGGGGCCTTAAACACCATATATTTT. It is translated as CASSQTTGALNTIYF.